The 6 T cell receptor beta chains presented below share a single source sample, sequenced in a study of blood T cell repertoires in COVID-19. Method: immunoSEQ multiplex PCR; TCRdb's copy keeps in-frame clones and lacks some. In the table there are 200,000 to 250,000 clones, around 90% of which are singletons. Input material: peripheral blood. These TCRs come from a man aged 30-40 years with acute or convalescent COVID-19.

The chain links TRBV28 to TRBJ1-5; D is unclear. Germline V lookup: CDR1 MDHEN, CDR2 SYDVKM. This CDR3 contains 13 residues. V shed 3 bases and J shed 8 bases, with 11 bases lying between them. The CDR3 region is CASSLYVGEPQHF. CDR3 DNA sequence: TGTGCCAGCAGTTTGTATGTGGGAGAGCCCCAGCATTTT.

The CDR3 DNA reads TGTGCCAGCAGCCCCAAGGGCCTAGCGGGGACCCTCCCAGATACGCAGTATTTT. It yields the protein CASSPKGLAGTLPDTQYF. This chain connects TRBV2 to TRBJ2-3; 9 bases fit TRBD2. Per the germline V gene, CDR1 is SNHLY and CDR2 is FYNNEI. CDR3 length: 18 amino acids. V trimming: 6 bases; J trimming: 4 bases; junction bases outside the gene matches: 17.

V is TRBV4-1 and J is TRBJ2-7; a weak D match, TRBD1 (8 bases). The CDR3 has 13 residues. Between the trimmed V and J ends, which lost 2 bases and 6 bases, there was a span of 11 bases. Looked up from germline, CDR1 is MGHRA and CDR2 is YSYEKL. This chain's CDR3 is CASSQYRGGEQYF. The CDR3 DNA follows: TGCGCCAGCAGCCAATACAGGGGGGGCGAGCAGTACTTC.

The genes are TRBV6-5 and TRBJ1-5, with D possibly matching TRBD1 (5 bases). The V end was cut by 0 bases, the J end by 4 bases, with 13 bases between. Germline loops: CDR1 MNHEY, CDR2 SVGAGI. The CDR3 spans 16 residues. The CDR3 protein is CASSYSWGVNNQPQHF. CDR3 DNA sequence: TGTGCCAGCAGTTACTCGTGGGGGGTCAATAATCAGCCCCAGCATTTT.

Here the CDR3 reads CASSLESGSGEQFF. CDR3 nucleotide sequence: TGCGCCAGCAGCCTTGAGAGCGGGAGCGGTGAGCAGTTCTTC. J is TRBJ2-1 and V is TRBV4-1; TRBD2 agrees at 8 bases. The length of the CDR3 is 14 residues. CDR1 is MGHRA, CDR2 YSYEKL, per germline. V gave up 4 bases and J gave up 9 bases; unmatched junction bases: 8.

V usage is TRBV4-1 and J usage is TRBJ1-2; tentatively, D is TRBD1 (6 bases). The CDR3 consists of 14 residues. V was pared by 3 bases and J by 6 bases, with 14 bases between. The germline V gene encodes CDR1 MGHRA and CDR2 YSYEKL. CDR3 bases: TGCGCCAGCAGCCACCGGGACACAGAGGATGGCTACACCTTC. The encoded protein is CASSHRDTEDGYTF.